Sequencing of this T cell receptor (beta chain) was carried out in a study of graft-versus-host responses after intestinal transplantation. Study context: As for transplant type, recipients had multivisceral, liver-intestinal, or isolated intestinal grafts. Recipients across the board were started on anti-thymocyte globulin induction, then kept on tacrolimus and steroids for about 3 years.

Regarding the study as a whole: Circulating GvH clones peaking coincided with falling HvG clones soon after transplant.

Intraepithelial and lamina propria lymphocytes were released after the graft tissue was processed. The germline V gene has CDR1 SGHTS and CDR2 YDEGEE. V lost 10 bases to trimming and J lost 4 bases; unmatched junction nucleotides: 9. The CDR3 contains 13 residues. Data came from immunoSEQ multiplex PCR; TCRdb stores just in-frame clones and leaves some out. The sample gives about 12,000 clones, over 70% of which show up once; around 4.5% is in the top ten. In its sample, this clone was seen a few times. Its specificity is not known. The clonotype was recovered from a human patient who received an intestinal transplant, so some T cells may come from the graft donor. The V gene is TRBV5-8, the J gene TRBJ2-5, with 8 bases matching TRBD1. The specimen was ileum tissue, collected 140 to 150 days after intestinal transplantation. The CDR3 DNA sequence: TGTGCCGGGCACAGGGGGGAGTTAGAGACCCAGTACTTC. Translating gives CAGHRGELETQYF.